This T cell receptor beta chain was retrieved from a study of blood T cell repertoires in COVID-19. Study in general: The cDNA or gDNA used as material had been derived from T cells, B-cell-depleted T cells, or PBMCs.

This CDR3 has 15 residues. Per germline, CDR1 MNHEY and CDR2 SVGAGI. V lost 0 bases and J lost 0, with 8 bases in between. Only in-frame clones appear in the TCRdb table, and some are missing; sequencing was by immunoSEQ multiplex PCR. Of about 170,000 clones in the sample, more than 85% were seen once. Sequenced: peripheral blood. This TCR was recovered from a man aged 45-65 years with acute or convalescent COVID-19. The chain combines TRBV6-5 with TRBJ1-2; D not certain. CDR3 DNA: TGTGCCAGCAGTTACTCCACACGAACTAACTATGGCTACACCTTC. It is translated as CASSYSTRTNYGYTF.